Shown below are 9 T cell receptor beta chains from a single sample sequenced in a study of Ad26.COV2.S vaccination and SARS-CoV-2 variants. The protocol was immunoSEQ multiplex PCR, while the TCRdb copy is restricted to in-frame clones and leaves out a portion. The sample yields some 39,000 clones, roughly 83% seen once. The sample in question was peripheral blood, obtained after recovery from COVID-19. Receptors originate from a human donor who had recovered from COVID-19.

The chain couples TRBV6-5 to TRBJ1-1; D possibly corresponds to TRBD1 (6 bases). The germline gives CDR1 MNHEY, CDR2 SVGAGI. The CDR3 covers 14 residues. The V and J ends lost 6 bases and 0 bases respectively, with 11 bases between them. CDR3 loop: CASRTRGLNTEAFF. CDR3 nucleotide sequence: TGTGCCAGCAGGACCAGGGGACTGAACACTGAAGCTTTCTTT.

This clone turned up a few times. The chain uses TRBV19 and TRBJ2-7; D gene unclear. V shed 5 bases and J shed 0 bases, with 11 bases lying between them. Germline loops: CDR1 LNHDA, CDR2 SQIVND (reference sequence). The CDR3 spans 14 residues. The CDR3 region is CASSGQASSYEQYF. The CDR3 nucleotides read TGTGCCAGTAGTGGGCAGGCGAGCTCCTACGAGCAGTACTTC.

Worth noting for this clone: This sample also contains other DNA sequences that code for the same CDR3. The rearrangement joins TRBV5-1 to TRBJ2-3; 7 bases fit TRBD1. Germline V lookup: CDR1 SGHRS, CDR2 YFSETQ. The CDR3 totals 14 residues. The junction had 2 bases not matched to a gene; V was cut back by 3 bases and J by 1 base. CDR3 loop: CASSSGQGTDTQYF. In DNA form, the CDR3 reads TGCGCCAGCAGCTCCGGACAGGGCACAGATACGCAGTATTTT.

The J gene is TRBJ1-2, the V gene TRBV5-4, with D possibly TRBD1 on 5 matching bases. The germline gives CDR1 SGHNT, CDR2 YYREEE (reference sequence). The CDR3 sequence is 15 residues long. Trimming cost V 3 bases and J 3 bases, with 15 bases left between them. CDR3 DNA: TGTGCCAGCAGCTCCTCCCAGCGGGGCGACTATGGCTACACCTTC. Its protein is CASSSSQRGDYGYTF.

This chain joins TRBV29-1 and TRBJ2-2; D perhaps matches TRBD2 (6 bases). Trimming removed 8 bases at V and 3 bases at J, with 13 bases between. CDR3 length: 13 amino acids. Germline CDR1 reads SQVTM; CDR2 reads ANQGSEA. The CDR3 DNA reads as TGCAGCAGCCGGGGGATCGACACCGGGGAGCTGTTTTTT. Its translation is CSSRGIDTGELFF.

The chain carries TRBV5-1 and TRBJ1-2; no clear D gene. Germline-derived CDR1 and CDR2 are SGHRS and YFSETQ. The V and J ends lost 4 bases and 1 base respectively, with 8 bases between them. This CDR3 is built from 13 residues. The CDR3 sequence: CASSLDGNYGYTF. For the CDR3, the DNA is TGCGCCAGCAGCCTCGACGGTAACTATGGCTACACCTTC.

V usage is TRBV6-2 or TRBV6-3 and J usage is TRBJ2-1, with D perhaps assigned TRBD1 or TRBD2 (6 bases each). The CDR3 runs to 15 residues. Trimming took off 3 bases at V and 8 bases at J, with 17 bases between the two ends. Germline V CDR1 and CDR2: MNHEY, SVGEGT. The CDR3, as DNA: TGTGCCAGCAGTTATGTCCTATCCGGGGGCGATGAGCAGTTCTTC. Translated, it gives CASSYVLSGGDEQFF.

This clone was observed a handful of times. CDR3 sequence: CASSITGEAFF. DNA for the CDR3: TGTGCCAGCAGTATCACAGGGGAAGCTTTCTTT. The V and J genes are TRBV6-2 or TRBV6-3 and TRBJ1-1, with D maybe TRBD1 (6 bases). Trimming stripped 5 bases from V and 8 bases from J, with 9 bases between. The CDR3 covers 11 residues. CDR1 and CDR2 from the germline V gene are MNHEY and SVGEGT.

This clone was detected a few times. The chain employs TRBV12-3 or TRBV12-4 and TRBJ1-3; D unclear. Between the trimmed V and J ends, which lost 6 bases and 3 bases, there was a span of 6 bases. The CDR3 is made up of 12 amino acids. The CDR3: CASRPGGNTIYF. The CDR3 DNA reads TGTGCCAGCAGGCCCGGTGGAAACACCATATATTTT.